In its sample, the clone carrying this T cell receptor beta chain was seen a few times. The antigen remains undetermined. This sample was taken from a study of T cell repertoires in cytomegalovirus infection. About the study: Public TCR beta signatures marked donors with CMV infection and the matching HLA. Study conclusions and caveats: Ex vivo, HLA-C-restricted CMV-specific TCR beta clonotypes prevailed over the rest of the response.

TCRdb analysed the reads with MiXCR anew, one entry per CDR3 protein. The sample contains about a million distinct CDR3 sequences, 30% to 40% of which appear only once. CDR3 length equals 15 residues. V lost 6 bases and J lost 3, with 14 bases in between. The chain links TRBV12-3 or TRBV12-4 to TRBJ1-4; D remains unclear. The sequencing here drew on cultured CD8+ T cells from PBMCs, taken from culture after CMV antigen stimulation. The TCR comes from a human donor in good health (CMV status not recorded). Some clones in this sample may be carry-over from other donors' samples. The CDR3 loop is CASRSLREANEKLFF. DNA for the CDR3: TGTGCCAGCAGGAGTCTCCGGGAGGCTAATGAAAAACTGTTTTTT.